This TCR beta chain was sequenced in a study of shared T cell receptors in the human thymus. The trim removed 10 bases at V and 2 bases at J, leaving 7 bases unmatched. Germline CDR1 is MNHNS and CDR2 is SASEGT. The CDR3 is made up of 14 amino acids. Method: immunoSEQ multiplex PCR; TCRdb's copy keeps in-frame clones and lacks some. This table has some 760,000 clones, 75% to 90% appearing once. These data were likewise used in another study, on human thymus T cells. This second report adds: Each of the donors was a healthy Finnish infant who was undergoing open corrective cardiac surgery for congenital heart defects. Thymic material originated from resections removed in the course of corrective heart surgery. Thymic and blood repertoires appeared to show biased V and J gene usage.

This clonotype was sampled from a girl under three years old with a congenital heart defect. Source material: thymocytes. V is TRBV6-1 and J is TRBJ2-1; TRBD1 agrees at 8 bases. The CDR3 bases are TGTGCCATTACTCGGGGACAGGCCTACAATGAGCAGTTCTTC. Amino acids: CAITRGQAYNEQFF.